What follows are 27 T cell receptor beta chains derived from one specimen sequenced in a study of blood T cell repertoires in COVID-19. Method: immunoSEQ multiplex PCR; TCRdb's copy keeps in-frame clones and lacks some. This sample has 150,000 to 200,000 clones; approximately 81% occur once, and the top ten carry roughly 15%. The sequenced sample was peripheral blood. These receptors originate from an older woman with COVID-19, enrolled during active disease.

The chain recombines TRBV6-5 with TRBJ1-2; no reliable D call. The CDR3 loop spans 12 amino acids. In germline, CDR1 is MNHEY, CDR2 SVGAGI. Trimming took 7 bases from V and 7 from J, leaving 13 bases between them. The CDR3 DNA is TGTGCCAGCACTTGGTCATCCGGTGGCTACACCTTC. Translating gives CASTWSSGGYTF.

The chain links TRBV29-1 to TRBJ2-3; no reliable D call. The V gene lost 6 bases and the J gene lost 5 bases, with 9 bases spanning the gap. CDR1 is SQVTM, CDR2 ANQGSEA, per germline. This CDR3 spans 11 amino acids. The CDR3 here is CSVLPGDTQYF. The CDR3 bases are TGCAGCGTGCTACCGGGAGATACGCAGTATTTT.

The CDR3, as DNA: TGCAGTGCTAGTCCCACTAGCGGGAGGCTAGGAGAGACCCAGTACTTC. Its protein is CSASPTSGRLGETQYF. This chain connects TRBV20-1 to TRBJ2-5; 12 bases agree with TRBD2. The V and J ends lost 3 bases and 4 bases, in that order; junction bases with no gene match: 9. Germline values: CDR1 DFQATT, CDR2 SNEGSKA (reference sequence). The CDR3 consists of 16 residues.

This clone showed up just once. The rearrangement uses TRBV28 and TRBJ1-2; D is possibly TRBD1 (5 bases). CDR3 length: 17 residues. CDR1 MDHEN and CDR2 SYDVKM come from the germline V gene. Trimming took 4 bases from V and 1 from J, leaving 19 bases between them. The CDR3 DNA reads TGTGCCAGCAGTTCAAGACAGAAATCGAACCTTAACTATGGCTACACCTTC. It translates to CASSSRQKSNLNYGYTF.

V and J are TRBV18 and TRBJ1-4; TRBD1 matches at 8 bases. This CDR3 spans 15 amino acids. Looked up from germline, CDR1 is KGHSH and CDR2 is LQKENI. J was trimmed by 6 bases and V by 2 bases; bases with no gene match: 5. CDR3 DNA: TGTGCCAGCTCACCAGAAGGACAGGGATATGAAAAACTGTTTTTT. Protein product: CASSPEGQGYEKLFF.

The chain recombines TRBV5-1 with TRBJ2-7, with D possibly matching TRBD1 (5 bases). V lost 5 bases, J lost 4 bases, and 13 bases lay in between. The CDR3 runs to 13 residues. Germline CDR1 is SGHRS and CDR2 is YFSETQ. CDR3 DNA: TGCGCCAGCAGTTCCCAGGGTAATTACGAGCAGTACTTC. Its translation: CASSSQGNYEQYF.

The CDR3 protein is CASSPRQGARSTEAFF. The CDR3 coding sequence is TGTGCCAGCAGTCCCCGACAGGGGGCAAGGAGCACTGAAGCTTTCTTT. The V call is TRBV7-3, the J call TRBJ1-1; 10 bases fit TRBD1. The CDR3 has 16 amino acids. CDR1 and CDR2 from the germline V gene are SGHTA and FQGTGA. V trimming: 6 bases; J trimming: 4 bases; junction bases outside the gene matches: 11.

The gene calls are TRBV9 and TRBJ2-3; possible D gene TRBD2, 6 bases. The CDR3 is made up of 15 amino acids. Germline V gene sequence: CDR1 SGDLS, CDR2 YYNGEE. V lost 2 bases and J lost 3, with 13 bases in between. The CDR3 is CASSVHGSTTDTQYF. CDR3 sequence (DNA): TGTGCCAGCAGCGTCCACGGGAGTACGACAGATACGCAGTATTTT.

The CDR3 DNA reads as TGCAGTGCTGGGGACAGGGGTACGCAGTATTTT. Translation: CSAGDRGTQYF. The chain recombines TRBV20-1 with TRBJ2-3, with 10 bases identical to TRBD1. This CDR3 is 11 amino acids long. Unmatched junction bases numbered 1, after V lost 5 bases and J lost 8 bases. The germline V gene has CDR1 DFQATT and CDR2 SNEGSKA (reference sequence).

The chain carries TRBV2 and TRBJ1-6; D is perhaps TRBD1 (6 bases). The V and J ends lost 4 bases and 4 bases respectively, with 8 bases between them. The CDR3 is 14 amino acids. Looked up from germline, CDR1 is SNHLY and CDR2 is FYNNEI. The DNA for the CDR3 is TGTGCCAGCAGTGTGCAGGGGTATAATTCACCCCTCCACTTT. It specifies CASSVQGYNSPLHF.

The chain combines TRBV9 with TRBJ2-5, with 10 bases aligning to TRBD2. This CDR3 contains 15 residues. Germline CDR1 reads SGDLS; CDR2 reads YYNGEE. V was pared by 0 bases and J by 5 bases, with 4 bases of the junction left unmatched. CDR3 nucleotides: TGTGCCAGCAGCGTAGAAGCGGGGGGGATGGAGACCCAGTACTTC. Protein product: CASSVEAGGMETQYF. Looking up the rest from reference TRBV9 and TRBJ2-5 gives the full variable domain: DSGVTQTPKHLITATGQRVTLRCSPRSGDLSVYWYQQSLDQGLQFLIQYYNGEERAKGNILERFSAQQFPDLHSELNLSSLELGDSALYFCASSVEAGGMETQYFGPGTRLLVL.

The gene calls are TRBV24-1 and TRBJ2-1, with TRBD1 matching over 9 bases. This CDR3 is 14 amino acids long. V trimming: 9 bases; J trimming: 10 bases; junction bases outside the gene matches: 12. Germline loops: CDR1 KGHDR, CDR2 SFDVKD. The CDR3 protein is CATGADRGFEEQFF. For the CDR3, the DNA is TGTGCCACCGGGGCGGACAGGGGCTTCGAAGAGCAGTTCTTC.

The CDR3 here is CASSQASGGRDAFF. The CDR3 coding sequence is TGTGCCAGCAGCCAGGCCTCAGGGGGCAGGGATGCTTTCTTT. The gene calls are TRBV3-1 (or the pseudogene TRBV3-2) and TRBJ1-1; TRBD1 agrees at 8 bases. CDR1 is LGHDT, CDR2 YNNKEL, per germline (reference sequence). The CDR3 extends over 14 amino acids. V lost 3 bases, J lost 11 bases, and 11 bases stayed unmatched.

This chain connects TRBV2 to TRBJ1-1; D is unresolved. This CDR3 has 12 residues. Trimming took 4 bases from V and 6 from J, leaving 9 bases between them. CDR1 and CDR2 from the germline V gene are SNHLY and FYNNEI. The CDR3 nucleotides are TGTGCCAGCAGTGTAGAGAGGGCTGAAGCTTTCTTT. Its translation is CASSVERAEAFF.

The rearrangement uses TRBV6-1 and TRBJ1-5, with D hard to call. V lost 2 bases, J lost 9 bases, and 14 bases lay in between. Germline assignment: CDR1 MNHNS and CDR2 SASEGT. This CDR3 comprises 14 residues. In DNA, the CDR3 is TGTGCCAGCAGTGAATCCCCGGGTTTGAGGCCCCAGCATTTT. It specifies CASSESPGLRPQHF.

This rearrangement joins TRBV29-1 to TRBJ2-3; D possibly corresponds to TRBD2 (7 bases). CDR3 length: 13 residues. Germline V CDR1 and CDR2: SQVTM, ANQGSEA. Trimming shortened V by 7 bases and J by 4 bases, and 15 bases separated the two germline ends. Here the CDR3 reads CSAEGGRADTQYF. CDR3 nucleotide sequence: TGCAGCGCCGAGGGGGGGAGGGCAGATACGCAGTATTTT.

This clone was detected only a few times. The gene calls are TRBV5-5 and TRBJ2-6; D call uncertain. The germline CDR1 and CDR2 sequences are SGHKS and YYEKEE (reference sequence). This CDR3 contains 15 residues. Trimming shortened V by 4 bases and J by 6 bases, and 14 bases separated the two germline ends. The CDR3 protein is CASSPSDTAANVLTF. CDR3 bases: TGTGCCAGCAGCCCCAGCGATACCGCGGCCAACGTCCTGACTTTC.

The chain carries TRBV5-1 and TRBJ1-2, with D tentatively TRBD1 (6 bases). V was pared by 3 bases and J by 4 bases, with 10 bases between. In germline, CDR1 is SGHRS, CDR2 YFSETQ. The CDR3 runs to 13 residues. CDR3 in DNA: TGCGCCAGCAGCTCGATAGGGGGCTATGGCTACACCTTC. It encodes CASSSIGGYGYTF.

V and J are TRBV18 and TRBJ1-1, with D unclear. Germline V gene data show CDR1 as KGHSH and CDR2 as LQKENI. The CDR3 runs 14 residues. V was pared by 4 bases and J by 1 base, with 10 bases between. The CDR3 is CASSRVFQNTEAFF. The CDR3 bases are TGTGCCAGCTCACGAGTTTTCCAGAACACTGAAGCTTTCTTT.

In nucleotides, the CDR3 is TGTGCCAGTATGGGGCGGGGAGGCACAACTAGCACAGATACGCAGTATTTT. This encodes CASMGRGGTTSTDTQYF. The V gene is TRBV19, the J gene TRBJ2-3; D may be TRBD2 (6 bases). V shed 7 bases and J shed 0 bases, with 20 bases lying between them. In germline, CDR1 is LNHDA, CDR2 SQIVND (reference sequence). The CDR3 length is 17 residues.

The CDR3 sequence is CASSAGGLTFF. CDR3 in DNA: TGTGCCAGCAGTGCAGGGGGACTGACTTTCTTT. The rearrangement links TRBV12-3 or TRBV12-4 to TRBJ1-1, with 7 bases identical to TRBD1. Trimming cost V 5 bases and J 12 bases; bases outside gene matches: 6. This CDR3 contains 11 residues.

The gene calls are TRBV3-1 (or the pseudogene TRBV3-2) and TRBJ2-3; D is possibly TRBD2 (6 bases). Germline-derived CDR1 and CDR2 are LGHDT and YNNKEL (reference sequence). V lost 1 base, J lost 0 bases, and 14 bases lay in between. There are 17 residues in the CDR3. CDR3: CASSQVEAGGSTDTQYF. CDR3 coding DNA: TGTGCCAGCAGCCAAGTCGAAGCGGGCGGTAGCACAGATACGCAGTATTTT.

This clone showed up just a few times. The chain combines TRBV7-9 with TRBJ2-3; D call uncertain. The CDR3 covers 15 residues. From germline, CDR1 is SEHNR and CDR2 FQNEAQ (reference sequence). V was trimmed by 4 bases and J by 0 bases, leaving 11 bases between them. CDR3 protein: CASSYSSLSTDTQYF. The CDR3 bases are TGTGCCAGCAGCTATTCTTCCCTTAGCACAGATACGCAGTATTTT.

The J gene is TRBJ2-1, the V gene TRBV5-1; 7 bases are a match to TRBD2. In germline, CDR1 is SGHRS, CDR2 YFSETQ. This CDR3 contains 17 residues. With V trimmed by 0 bases and J by 2 bases, 8 bases remained unmatched. CDR3 nucleotide sequence: TGCGCCAGCAGCTTGGTAGGGGCTAGCGGACCCTACAATGAGCAGTTCTTC. Translating gives CASSLVGASGPYNEQFF. Using reference TRBV5-1 and TRBJ2-1 for the parts outside the CDR3, the full variable domain is KAGVTQTPRYLIKTRGQQVTLSCSPISGHRSVSWYQQTPGQGLQFLFEYFSETQRNKGNFPGRFSGRQFSNSRSEMNVSTLELGDSALYLCASSLVGASGPYNEQFFGPGTRLTVL.

For this clone: Other DNA sequences within the sample encode an identical CDR3. The chain employs TRBV18 and TRBJ1-1; a possible D gene is TRBD1 (6 bases). Germline CDR1 is KGHSH and CDR2 is LQKENI. This CDR3 contains 14 residues. Deletions cut 3 bases from V and 1 base from J, with 9 bases between. DNA for the CDR3: TGTGCCAGCTCACCGGGGGGGGCGAACACTGAAGCTTTCTTT. It encodes CASSPGGANTEAFF.

The V call is TRBV2, the J call TRBJ2-5; perhaps TRBD1 as D (5 bases). From germline, CDR1 is SNHLY and CDR2 FYNNEI. The CDR3 has 12 amino acids. The V end was cut by 3 bases, the J end by 3 bases, with 5 bases between. CDR3 residues: CASSDREETQYF. The CDR3 DNA sequence: TGTGCCAGCAGTGACAGGGAAGAGACCCAGTACTTC.

This clone was detected only a few times. The chain uses TRBV7-9 and TRBJ2-7; no definite D call. Trimming cost V 11 bases and J 6 bases, with 20 bases left between them. Per germline, CDR1 SEHNR and CDR2 FQNEAQ (reference sequence). The length of the CDR3 is 13 residues. The CDR3 here is CAVGAAPLLEQYV. The CDR3 nucleotides are TGTGCCGTAGGTGCGGCCCCCCTACTCGAGCAGTACGTC.